The sequence of this T cell receptor beta chain was determined in a study of T cell repertoires in cytomegalovirus infection. Study-wide context: Signatures in public TCR beta sequences pointed to both CMV infection and matching HLA type. Whole-study findings and limits: HLA-C-restricted CMV clonotypes gave the most frequent clonotype in two of eight donors. Frequencies of public TCR beta families were cumulated, and this identified carriers of CMV plus the relevant HLA.

This CDR3 has 12 residues. Germline V gene data show CDR1 as MNHGY and CDR2 as SAAAGT. Deletions cut 4 bases from V and 5 bases from J, with 8 bases between. This clonotype was counted only a few times. Its antigen is still unknown. TCRdb re-called the reads with MiXCR, one entry per CDR3 protein. This sample has about 150,000 distinct CDR3 sequences, with 17% found just once. The receptor was derived from a human donor in good health (CMV status not recorded). Some clones in this sample may be carry-over from other donors' samples. This chain uses TRBV6-8 with TRBJ2-5, with D unclear. Sequencing was performed on CD8+ T cells from PBMCs. The CDR3 is CASSSLSETQYF. The CDR3 region has the DNA TGTGCCAGCAGTTCCTTATCCGAGACCCAGTACTTC.